This T cell receptor beta chain originates from a study of blood T cell repertoires in COVID-19. The V end lost 3 bases, the J end lost 0 bases, and 9 bases lay between the germline ends. This CDR3 spans 14 amino acids. Germline V gene data show CDR1 as MNHEY and CDR2 as SMNVEV (reference sequence). The repertoire was sequenced with immunoSEQ multiplex PCR; TCRdb's copy has only in-frame clones and lacks some. Of 150,000 to 200,000 clones detected, more than 75% appear once; the ten largest clones hold around 5.8%. Sequenced input: peripheral blood. The chain is built from TRBV27 and TRBJ2-7; the D gene is possibly TRBD2 (6 bases). The TCR comes from a man between 40 and 49 years old with active or convalescent COVID-19. The CDR3 spells CASSLEGSSYEQYF. CDR3 sequence (DNA): TGTGCCAGCAGTTTGGAGGGTAGCTCCTACGAGCAGTACTTC.